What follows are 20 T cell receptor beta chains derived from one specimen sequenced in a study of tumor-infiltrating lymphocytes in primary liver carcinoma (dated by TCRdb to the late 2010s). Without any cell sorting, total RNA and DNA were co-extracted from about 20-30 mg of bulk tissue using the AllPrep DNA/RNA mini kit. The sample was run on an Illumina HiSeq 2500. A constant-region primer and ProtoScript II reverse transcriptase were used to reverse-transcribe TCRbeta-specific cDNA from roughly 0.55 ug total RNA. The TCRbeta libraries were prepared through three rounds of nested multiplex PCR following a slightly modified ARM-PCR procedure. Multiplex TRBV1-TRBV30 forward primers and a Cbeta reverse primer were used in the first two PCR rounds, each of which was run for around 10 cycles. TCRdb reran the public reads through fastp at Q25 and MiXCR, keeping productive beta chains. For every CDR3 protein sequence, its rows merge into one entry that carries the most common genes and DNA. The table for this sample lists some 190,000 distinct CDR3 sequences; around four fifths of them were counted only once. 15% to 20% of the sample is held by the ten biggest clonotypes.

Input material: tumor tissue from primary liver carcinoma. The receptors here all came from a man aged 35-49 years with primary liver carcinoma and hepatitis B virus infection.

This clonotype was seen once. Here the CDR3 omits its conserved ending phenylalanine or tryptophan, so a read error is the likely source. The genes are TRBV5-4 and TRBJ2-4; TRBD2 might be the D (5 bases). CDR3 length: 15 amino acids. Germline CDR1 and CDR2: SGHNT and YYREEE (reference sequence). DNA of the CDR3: TGTGCCAGCAGTTTGGAGGCAGGCGGAAAAAACATTCAGTACCTC. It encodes CASSLEAGGKNIQYL.

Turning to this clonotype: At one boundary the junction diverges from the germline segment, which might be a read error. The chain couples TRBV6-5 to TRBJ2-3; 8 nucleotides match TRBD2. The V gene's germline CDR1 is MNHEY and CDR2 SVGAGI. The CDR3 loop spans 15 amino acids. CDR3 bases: TGTGTCAGCAACCCAGTAGTAGCGGGAACAGATACGCAGTATTTT. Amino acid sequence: CVSNPVVAGTDTQYF.

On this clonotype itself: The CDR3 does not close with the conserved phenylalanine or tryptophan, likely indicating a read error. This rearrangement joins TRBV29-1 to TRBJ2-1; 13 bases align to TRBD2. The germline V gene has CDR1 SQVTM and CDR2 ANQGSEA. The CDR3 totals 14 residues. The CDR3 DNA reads TGCAGCGTTAGGACTAGCGGGAGCTACGATGAGCAGTTCTAC. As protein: CSVRTSGSYDEQFY.

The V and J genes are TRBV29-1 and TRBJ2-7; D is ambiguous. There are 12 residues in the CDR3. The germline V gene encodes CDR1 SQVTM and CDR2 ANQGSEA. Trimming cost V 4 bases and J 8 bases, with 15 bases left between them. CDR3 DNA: TGCAGCGTTGTGGACGCACACGGCAAGCAGTACTTC. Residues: CSVVDAHGKQYF.

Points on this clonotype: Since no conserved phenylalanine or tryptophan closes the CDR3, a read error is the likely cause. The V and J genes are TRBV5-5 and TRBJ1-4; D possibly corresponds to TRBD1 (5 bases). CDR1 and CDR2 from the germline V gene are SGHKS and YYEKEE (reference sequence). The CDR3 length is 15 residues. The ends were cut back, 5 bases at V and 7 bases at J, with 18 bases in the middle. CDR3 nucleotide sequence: TGTGCCAGCAGTTTTCAGGGCTCGCGGGGTGAAAAACTGTTTCTT. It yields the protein CASSFQGSRGEKLFL.

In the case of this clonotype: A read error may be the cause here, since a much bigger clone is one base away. The CDR3 region is CTSSLRAQAFVQRAYNEQFF. CDR3 DNA: TGTACCAGCAGCTTAAGGGCCCAGGCGTTTGTGCAGCGGGCCTACAATGAGCAGTTCTTC. This chain joins TRBV7-3 and TRBJ2-1, with D possibly being TRBD2 (6 bases). The CDR3 runs 20 residues. CDR1 is SGHTA and CDR2 is FQGTGA in the germline V gene.

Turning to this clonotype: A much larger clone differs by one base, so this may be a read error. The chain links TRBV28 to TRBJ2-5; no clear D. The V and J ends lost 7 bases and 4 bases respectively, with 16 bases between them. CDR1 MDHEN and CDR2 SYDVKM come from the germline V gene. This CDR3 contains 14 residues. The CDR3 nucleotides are TGTGCCAGCAATCCCCGGACCTGGGGAGAGACCCAGTACTTC. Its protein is CASNPRTWGETQYF.

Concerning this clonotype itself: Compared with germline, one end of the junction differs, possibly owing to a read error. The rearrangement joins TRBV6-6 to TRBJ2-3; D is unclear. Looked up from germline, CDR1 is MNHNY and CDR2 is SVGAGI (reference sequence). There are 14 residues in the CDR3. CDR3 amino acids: CATSYATVTDAQYF. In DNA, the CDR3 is TGTGCCACCAGTTACGCGACTGTAACAGATGCGCAGTATTTT.

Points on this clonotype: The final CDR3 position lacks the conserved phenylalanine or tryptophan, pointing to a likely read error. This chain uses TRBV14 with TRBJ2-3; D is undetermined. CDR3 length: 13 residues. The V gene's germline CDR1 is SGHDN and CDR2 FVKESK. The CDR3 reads CVSSQGYTDTQYL. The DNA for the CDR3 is TGTGTCAGCAGCCAAGGATACACAGATACGCAGTATTTA.

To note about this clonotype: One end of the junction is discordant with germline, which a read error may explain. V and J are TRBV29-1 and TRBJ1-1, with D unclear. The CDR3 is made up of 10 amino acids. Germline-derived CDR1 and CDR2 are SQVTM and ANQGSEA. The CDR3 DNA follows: TGCAACGTAATTGACACTGAAGTTTTCTTT. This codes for CNVIDTEVFF.

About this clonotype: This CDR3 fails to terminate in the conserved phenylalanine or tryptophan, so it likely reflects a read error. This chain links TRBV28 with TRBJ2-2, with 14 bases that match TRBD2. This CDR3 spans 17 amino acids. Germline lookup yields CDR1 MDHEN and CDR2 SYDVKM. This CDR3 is CASSSGLAGGNTGVLFL. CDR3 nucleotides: TGTGCCAGCAGTTCCGGACTAGCGGGAGGTAACACCGGGGTGCTGTTTTTA.

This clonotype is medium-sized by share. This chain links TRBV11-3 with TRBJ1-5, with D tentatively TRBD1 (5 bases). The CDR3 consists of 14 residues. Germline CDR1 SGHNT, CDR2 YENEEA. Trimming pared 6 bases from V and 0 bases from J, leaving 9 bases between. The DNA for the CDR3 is TGTGCCAGCAGTGACAGCTATAGCAATCAGCCCCAGCATTTT. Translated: CASSDSYSNQPQHF. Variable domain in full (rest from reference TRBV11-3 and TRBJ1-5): EAGVVQSPRYKIIEKKQPVAFWCNPISGHNTLYWYLQNLGQGPELLIRYENEEAVDDSQLPKDRFSAERLKGVDSTLKIQPAELGDSAVYLCASSDSYSNQPQHFGDGTRLSIL.

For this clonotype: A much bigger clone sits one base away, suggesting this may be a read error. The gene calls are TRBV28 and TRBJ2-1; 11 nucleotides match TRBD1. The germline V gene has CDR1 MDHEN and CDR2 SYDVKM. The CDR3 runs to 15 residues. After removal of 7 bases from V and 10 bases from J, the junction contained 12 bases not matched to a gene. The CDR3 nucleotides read TGTGCCAGCAATCCGGGACAGGGGGGTTCGGGCGAGCAGTTCTTC. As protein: CASNPGQGGSGEQFF. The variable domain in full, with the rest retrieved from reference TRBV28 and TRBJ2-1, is DVKVTQSSRYLVKRTGEKVFLECVQDMDHENMFWYRQDPGLGLRLIYFSYDVKMKEKGDIPEGYSVSREKKERFSLILESASTNQTSMYLCASNPGQGGSGEQFFGPGTRLTVL.

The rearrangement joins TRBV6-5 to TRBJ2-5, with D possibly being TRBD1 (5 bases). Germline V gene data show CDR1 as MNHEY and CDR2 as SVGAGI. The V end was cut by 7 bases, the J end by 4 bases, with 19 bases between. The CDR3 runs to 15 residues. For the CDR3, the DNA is TGTGCCAGCATCCTTATGAGCCTGGGGCGAGAGACCCAGTACTTC. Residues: CASILMSLGRETQYF.

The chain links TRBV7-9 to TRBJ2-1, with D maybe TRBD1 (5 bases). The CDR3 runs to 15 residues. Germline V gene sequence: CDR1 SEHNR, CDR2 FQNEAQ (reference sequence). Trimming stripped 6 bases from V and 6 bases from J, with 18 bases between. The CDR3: CASSDSFYESNEQFF. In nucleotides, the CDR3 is TGTGCCAGCAGTGACAGTTTTTACGAAAGCAATGAGCAGTTCTTC. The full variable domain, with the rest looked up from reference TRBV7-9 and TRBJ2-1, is DTGVSQNPRHKITKRGQNVTFRCDPISEHNRLYWYRQTLGQGPEFLTYFQNEAQLEKSRLLSDRFSAERPKGSFSTLEIQRTEQGDSAMYLCASSDSFYESNEQFFGPGTRLTVL.

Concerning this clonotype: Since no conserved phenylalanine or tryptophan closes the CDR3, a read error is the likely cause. CDR3: CSVWGTGETQYT. CDR3 nucleotide sequence: TGCAGCGTGTGGGGGACAGGGGAGACCCAGTACACC. V and J are TRBV29-1 and TRBJ2-5; TRBD1 agrees at 9 bases. Trimming removed 6 bases from V and 5 bases from J; junction bases left unmatched: 4. The CDR3 extends over 12 amino acids. Germline assignment: CDR1 SQVTM and CDR2 ANQGSEA.

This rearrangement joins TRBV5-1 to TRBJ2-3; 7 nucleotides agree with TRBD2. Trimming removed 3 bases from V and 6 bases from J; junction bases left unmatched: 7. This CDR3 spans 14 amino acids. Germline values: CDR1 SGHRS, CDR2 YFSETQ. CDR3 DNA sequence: TGCGCCAGCAGCTGGGGGGGGTTCCCTGATACGCAGTATTTT. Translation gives CASSWGGFPDTQYF.

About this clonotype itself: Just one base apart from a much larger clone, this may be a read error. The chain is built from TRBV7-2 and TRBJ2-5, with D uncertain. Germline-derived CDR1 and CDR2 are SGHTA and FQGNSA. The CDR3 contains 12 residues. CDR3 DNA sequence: TGTGGCAGCAGTCTTCACAGAGAGACCCAGTACTTC. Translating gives CGSSLHRETQYF.

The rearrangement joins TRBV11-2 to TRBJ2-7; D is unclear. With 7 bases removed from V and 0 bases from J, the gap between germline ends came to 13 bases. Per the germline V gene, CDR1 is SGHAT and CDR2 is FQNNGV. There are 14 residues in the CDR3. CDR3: CASTSIRNSYEQYF. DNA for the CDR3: TGTGCCAGCACCTCTATCAGAAACTCCTACGAGCAGTACTTC.

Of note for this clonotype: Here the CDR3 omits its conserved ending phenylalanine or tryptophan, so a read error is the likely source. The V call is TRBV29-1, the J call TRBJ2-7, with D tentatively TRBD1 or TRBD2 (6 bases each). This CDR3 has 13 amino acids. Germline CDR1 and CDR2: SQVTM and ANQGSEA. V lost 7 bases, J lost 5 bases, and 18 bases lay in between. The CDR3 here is CSGRLGGGHEQYL. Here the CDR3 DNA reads TGCAGCGGGCGACTAGGGGGAGGACACGAGCAGTACTTA.